These 11 T cell receptor beta chains originate from one sample sequenced in a study of T-cell reconstitution after alpha-beta-depleted transplantation in children. Library preparation (for TCRbeta) was performed with unique molecular identifiers. In TCRdb, the PCR reads were re-called with MiXCR into one record per CDR3 protein. The sample lists about 200,000 distinct CDR3 sequences, approximately 6.3% occurring once. Here the sequenced sample was PBMCs, taken before TCRalphabeta/CD19-depleted stem cell transplant. These receptors were collected from a boy aged 2 to 10 with acute lymphoblastic leukemia, due to receive a stem cell transplant.

This clonotype was counted at least ten times. CDR3 sequence: CSARGPTGSYNEQFF. The CDR3 DNA reads as TGCAGTGCTAGAGGCCCGACAGGTTCCTACAATGAGCAGTTCTTC. This rearrangement joins TRBV20-1 to TRBJ2-1; perhaps TRBD1 as D (6 bases). This CDR3 spans 15 amino acids. The V end lost 1 base, the J end lost 1 base, and 11 bases lay between the germline ends. In germline, CDR1 is DFQATT, CDR2 SNEGSKA (reference sequence).

This clonotype was detected a few times. This chain connects TRBV20-1 to TRBJ1-1; possible D gene TRBD1, 5 bases. CDR3 length equals 13 residues. V dropped 7 bases and J dropped 0 bases, with 12 bases sitting between them. The germline V gene has CDR1 DFQATT and CDR2 SNEGSKA (reference sequence). CDR3 sequence (DNA): TGCAGTGGTGCAGGGCAACTGAACACTGAAGCTTTCTTT. Protein product: CSGAGQLNTEAFF.

The table lists this clonotype with many counts. The chain uses TRBV20-1 and TRBJ2-1, with a weak D call TRBD2 (7 bases). Looked up from germline, CDR1 is DFQATT and CDR2 is SNEGSKA (reference sequence). Deletions cut 6 bases from V and 2 bases from J, with 20 bases between. This CDR3 contains 16 residues. The CDR3 region has the DNA TGCAGTGCCCCGCCGGGGGGCCCCGCACCCTACAATGAGCAGTTCTTC. Translating gives CSAPPGGPAPYNEQFF.

There are a few counts of this clonotype. The chain combines TRBV4-3 with TRBJ2-1; D call uncertain. V dropped 2 bases and J dropped 10 bases, with 12 bases sitting between them. CDR3 size: 13 residues. CDR1 and CDR2 (germline): LGHNA, YSLEER. The CDR3 sequence: CASSQISGGEQFF. The CDR3 DNA follows: TGCGCCAGCAGCCAAATATCCGGTGGCGAGCAGTTCTTC.

About this clonotype: This may arise from a read error, as a much more abundant clone is one base away. The genes are TRBV12-3 or TRBV12-4 and TRBJ2-1, with D perhaps matching TRBD1 (6 bases). With 1 base removed from V and 9 bases from J, the gap between germline ends came to 16 bases. The CDR3 contains 15 residues. The CDR3 DNA follows: TGTGCCAGCAGTTTAGACGGGGCCCCGGACAGTGAGCAGTTCTTC. Its translation is CASSLDGAPDSEQFF.

In its sample, this clonotype was seen a few times. The rearrangement uses TRBV2 and TRBJ2-7; D is unclear. This CDR3 has 16 residues. V lost 2 bases, J lost 2 bases, and 16 bases lay in between. Germline CDR1 reads SNHLY; CDR2 reads FYNNEI. For the CDR3, the DNA is TGTGCCAGCAGTGAAAGGAAGGATCCGTTCGCCTACGAGCAGTACTTC. Protein sequence: CASSERKDPFAYEQYF.

V usage is TRBV7-2 and J usage is TRBJ1-3; 8 positions agree with TRBD1. The V segment lost 2 bases and the J segment 8 bases; nucleotides outside the gene matches: 2. The CDR3 sequence is 13 residues long. CDR1 and CDR2 from the germline V gene are SGHTA and FQGNSA. CDR3 sequence reads: CASSLQGADTIYF. CDR3 sequence (DNA): TGTGCCAGCAGCTTACAGGGGGCAGACACCATATATTTT.

The DNA for the CDR3 is TGTGCCAGCAGCTACGGGACAGGGGTGGCGGCTTTCTTT. It yields the protein CASSYGTGVAAFF. The chain is built from TRBV5-6 and TRBJ1-1; 10 bases fit TRBD1. The CDR3 spans 13 residues. After removal of 3 bases from V and 11 bases from J, the junction contained 7 bases not matched to a gene. The V gene's germline CDR1 is SGHDT and CDR2 YYEEEE. Complete variable domain (other parts from reference TRBV5-6 and TRBJ1-1): DAGVTQSPTHLIKTRGQQVTLRCSPKSGHDTVSWYQQALGQGPQFIFQYYEEEERQRGNFPDRFSGHQFPNYSSELNVNALLLGDSALYLCASSYGTGVAAFFGQGTRLTVV.

The rearrangement links TRBV5-1 to TRBJ2-7, with a tentative D call TRBD1 (6 bases). This CDR3 comprises 14 residues. Trimming removed 0 bases from V and 3 bases from J, with 10 bases in between. Germline CDR1 is SGHRS and CDR2 is YFSETQ. CDR3 region: CASSLGTEFYEQYF. CDR3 bases: TGCGCCAGCAGCTTGGGGACAGAATTCTACGAGCAGTACTTC.

CDR3 in amino acids: CSAYYSGANSYNEQFF. CDR3 bases: TGCAGTGCTTACTATAGCGGGGCCAATTCCTACAATGAGCAGTTCTTC. The rearrangement links TRBV20-1 to TRBJ2-1; 8 positions match TRBD2. V lost 5 bases, J lost 1 base, and 10 bases stayed unmatched. CDR3 length: 16 residues. Germline loops: CDR1 DFQATT, CDR2 SNEGSKA (reference sequence).

This chain joins TRBV29-1 and TRBJ1-1; the D gene is possibly TRBD1 (5 bases). The CDR3 has 13 residues. Trimming removed 4 bases at V and 4 bases at J, with 13 bases between. Germline V gives CDR1 SQVTM, CDR2 ANQGSEA. The CDR3: CSVVGRKGTEAFF. CDR3 bases: TGCAGCGTTGTGGGGCGGAAGGGCACTGAAGCTTTCTTT.